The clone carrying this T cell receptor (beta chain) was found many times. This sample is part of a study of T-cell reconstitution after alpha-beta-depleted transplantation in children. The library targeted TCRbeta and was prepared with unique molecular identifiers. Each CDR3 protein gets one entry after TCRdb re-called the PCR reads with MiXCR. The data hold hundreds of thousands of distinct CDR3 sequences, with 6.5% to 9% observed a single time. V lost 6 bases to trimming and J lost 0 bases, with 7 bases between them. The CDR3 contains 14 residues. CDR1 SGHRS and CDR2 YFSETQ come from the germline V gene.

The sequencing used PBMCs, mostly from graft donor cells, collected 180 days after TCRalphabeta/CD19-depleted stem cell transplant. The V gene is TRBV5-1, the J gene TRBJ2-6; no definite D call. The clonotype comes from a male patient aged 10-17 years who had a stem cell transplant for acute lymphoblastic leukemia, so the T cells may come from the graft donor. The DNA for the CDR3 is TGCGCCAGCACCCTATACTCTGGGGCCAACGTCCTGACTTTC. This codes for CASTLYSGANVLTF. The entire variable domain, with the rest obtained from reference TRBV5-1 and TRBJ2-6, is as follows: KAGVTQTPRYLIKTRGQQVTLSCSPISGHRSVSWYQQTPGQGLQFLFEYFSETQRNKGNFPGRFSGRQFSNSRSEMNVSTLELGDSALYLCASTLYSGANVLTFGAGSRLTVL.